This T cell receptor (beta chain) was recorded in a study of blood T cell repertoires in COVID-19. Study-level background: Researchers got acute and convalescent COVID-19 samples from the United States, Italy and Spain.

As handled by the study authors: Reference gene primer amplification gave nucleated cell count estimates. Generated by immunoSEQ multiplex PCR, the TCRdb table keeps only in-frame clones and is missing some. D and trimming were read from the DNA, whereas the V and J calls and clone size are those reported in that table. The profile shows 250,000 to 300,000 clones, approximately 85% of them singletons. The origin of this receptor is a man aged 45-65 years with active or convalescent COVID-19. Sequenced material: peripheral blood.

As DNA, the CDR3 is TGTGCCAGCAGCCTTACCGACAGGGGCTACGAGCAGTACTTC. Protein sequence: CASSLTDRGYEQYF. The chain has TRBV6-5 and TRBJ2-7, with 8 bases that match TRBD1. With 6 bases clipped from V and 3 bases from J, the junction kept 7 bases outside the gene matches. The length of the CDR3 is 14 residues. Per germline, CDR1 MNHEY and CDR2 SVGAGI.